This TCR beta chain stems from a study of T cell repertoires in cytomegalovirus infection. Study information: A matching HLA type, together with CMV infection, was signaled by public TCR beta signatures.

Regarding the study as a whole: The ex vivo response was dominated by HLA-C-restricted CMV-specific TCR beta clonotypes. Cumulative frequency of public TCR beta families picked out carriers of CMV plus the relevant HLA.

Germline-derived CDR1 and CDR2 are MDHEN and SYDVKM. The CDR3 is 11 residues long. V gave up 3 bases and J gave up 7 bases, with 4 bases separating them. At least ten counts were recorded for this clonotype. Its specificity is unknown. One entry per CDR3 protein, called by TCRdb with MiXCR from the reads. The sample records under 600,000 distinct CDR3 sequences, about 15% being singletons. The sequencing input was CD8+ T cells from PBMCs. The TCR sequence derives from a human donor in good health (CMV status not recorded). Some clones in this sample may be carry-over from other donors' samples. The genes are TRBV28 and TRBJ1-5, with D unclear. CDR3 amino acids: CASSLGQPQHF. The CDR3 nucleotides are TGTGCCAGCAGTTTGGGACAGCCCCAGCATTTT.